Listed here is a single TCR beta chain. This sample is part of a study of T cell changes during pregnancy in multiple sclerosis. V was shortened by 1 base and J by 4 bases, with 11 bases between the two germline ends. The CDR3 is made up of 14 amino acids. CDR1 MGHRA and CDR2 YSYEKL come from the germline V gene. The data were produced by immunoSEQ multiplex PCR, yet TCRdb's version contains in-frame clones alone and is incomplete. The sample lists 50,000 to 75,000 clones; about nine tenths were seen once. The chain combines TRBV4-1 with TRBJ2-7; the D gene is possibly TRBD1 (6 bases). The starting material was peripheral blood, obtained in the third trimester of pregnancy. The origin of this receptor is a female donor in good health, enrolled as a control in a pregnancy study. CDR3 nucleotide sequence: TGCGCCAGCAGCCAAGTGACAGGAGTGTACGAGCAGTACTTC. Protein: CASSQVTGVYEQYF.